The 13 T cell receptor beta chains presented below share a single source sample, sequenced in a study of response to subunit inactivated influenza vaccine. In TCRdb, the RT-PCR reads were re-called with MiXCR into one record per CDR3 protein. Of under 500,000 distinct CDR3 sequences listed, roughly 11% were seen once; the top ten hold approximately 12%. The sequencing here drew on PBMCs from blood, taken more than 35 days after vaccination. Source of these receptors: a man aged 50 or older who received an inactivated influenza vaccine.

This clonotype has ten or more counts. V usage is TRBV11-2 and J usage is TRBJ2-7, with 7 bases aligning to TRBD2. Germline CDR1 is SGHAT and CDR2 is FQNNGV. J was trimmed by 6 bases and V by 5 bases; bases with no gene match: 4. This CDR3 has 12 amino acids. For the CDR3, the DNA is TGTGCCAGCAGCCCCGGACTAGTCGAGCAGTACTTC. Its translation is CASSPGLVEQYF.

This clonotype was counted between two and nine times. The CDR3 is CASSLVYSSYEQYF. The CDR3 DNA sequence: TGTGCCAGCAGCTTAGTGTACAGCTCCTACGAGCAGTACTTC. This chain links TRBV7-9 with TRBJ2-7; D is uncertain. V was pared by 1 base and J by 0 bases, with 7 bases between. The germline gives CDR1 SEHNR, CDR2 FQNEAQ (reference sequence). CDR3 length: 14 amino acids.

J is TRBJ2-1 and V is TRBV20-1, with 10 positions matching TRBD2. This CDR3 is built from 15 residues. Germline V gene data show CDR1 as DFQATT and CDR2 as SNEGSKA (reference sequence). Trimming cost V 0 bases and J 9 bases; bases outside gene matches: 8. CDR3 loop: CSARDEASGGSEQFF. The CDR3, as DNA: TGCAGTGCTAGAGATGAAGCTAGCGGGGGCAGTGAGCAGTTCTTC.

This clonotype was found many times. This sequence joins TRBV29-1 and TRBJ1-6; D may be TRBD1 (5 bases). The CDR3 totals 14 residues. V was cut by 6 bases and J by 7 bases, with 16 bases left in between. Germline V CDR1 and CDR2: SQVTM, ANQGSEA. CDR3 DNA sequence: TGCAGCGTCCTGACCGGGACGGAGAATTCACCCCTCCACTTT. This sequence encodes CSVLTGTENSPLHF.

V and J are TRBV20-1 and TRBJ2-5, with D maybe TRBD2 (6 bases). The ends were cut back, 0 bases at V and 0 bases at J, with 17 bases in the middle. The CDR3 is 17 residues long. Germline loops: CDR1 DFQATT, CDR2 SNEGSKA (reference sequence). CDR3 sequence (DNA): TGCAGTGCTAGAGACGGTAGGCGGGATGTGTACCAAGAGACCCAGTACTTC. Translated: CSARDGRRDVYQETQYF.

In this sample, this clonotype turned up many times. The chain is built from TRBV20-1 and TRBJ2-7; D remains ambiguous. V was pared by 7 bases and J by 3 bases, with 13 bases between. The CDR3 length is 12 residues. CDR1 and CDR2 (germline): DFQATT, SNEGSKA (reference sequence). CDR3 sequence: CSVGSSYYEQYF. DNA of the CDR3: TGCAGTGTGGGCAGTTCCTACTACGAGCAGTACTTC.

This clonotype was detected ten times or more. The rearrangement uses TRBV11-1 and TRBJ1-1; 7 positions agree with TRBD1. The germline CDR1 and CDR2 sequences are SGHAT and FQDESV (reference sequence). The CDR3 totals 16 residues. J gave up 0 bases and V 4 bases, and 8 bases lay outside the gene matches. The CDR3 sequence is CASSWGMTGLNTEAFF. Here the CDR3 DNA reads TGTGCCAGCAGCTGGGGGATGACAGGGCTGAACACTGAAGCTTTCTTT.

The chain recombines TRBV10-3 with TRBJ2-7; 11 bases match TRBD1. The V segment lost 6 bases and the J segment 4 bases; nucleotides outside the gene matches: 11. The CDR3 contains 16 residues. The V gene's germline CDR1 is ENHRY and CDR2 SYGVKD. CDR3 region: CAIRIEGQGAVYEQYF. CDR3 coding DNA: TGTGCCATCAGAATCGAAGGACAGGGGGCGGTTTACGAGCAGTACTTC.

This clonotype was counted a few times. The V and J genes are TRBV9 and TRBJ2-7; 10 bases align to TRBD2. CDR3 length equals 15 residues. Germline trimming cut 4 bases from V and 3 bases from J; bases unmatched to any gene: 7. Germline V gene data show CDR1 as SGDLS and CDR2 as YYNGEE. In DNA form, the CDR3 reads TGTGCCAGCAGCAAGGCCGGGACTAGCGTCTACGAGCAGTACTTC. Protein sequence: CASSKAGTSVYEQYF.

This clonotype was seen only a few times. The chain links TRBV7-3 to TRBJ2-1, with TRBD1 matching over 7 bases. Trimming cost V 0 bases and J 8 bases; bases outside gene matches: 7. Germline CDR1 and CDR2: SGHTA and FQGTGA. The CDR3 is 15 residues long. The DNA of the CDR3 is TGTGCCAGCAGCTTAACAGGGGGCTCGGGCGATGAGCAGTTCTTC. This translates into CASSLTGGSGDEQFF.

This clonotype was found a few times. The J gene is TRBJ2-7, the V gene TRBV5-1; D is perhaps TRBD2 (5 bases). The length of the CDR3 is 12 residues. Germline CDR1 and CDR2: SGHRS and YFSETQ. V was clipped by 5 bases and J by 3 bases, with 9 bases between them. The CDR3 bases are TGCGCCAGCAGGAGGGAGAACTACGAGCAGTACTTC. Translating it yields CASRRENYEQYF. The full variable domain, its missing parts supplied by reference TRBV5-1 and TRBJ2-7, is KAGVTQTPRYLIKTRGQQVTLSCSPISGHRSVSWYQQTPGQGLQFLFEYFSETQRNKGNFPGRFSGRQFSNSRSEMNVSTLELGDSALYLCASRRENYEQYFGPGTRLTVT.

This clonotype was seen a handful of times. The chain carries TRBV11-2 and TRBJ2-3; 9 bases align to TRBD1. The germline gives CDR1 SGHAT, CDR2 FQNNGV. This CDR3 is 15 amino acids long. V gave up 2 bases and J gave up 4 bases; unmatched junction bases: 4. CDR3 in DNA: TGTGCCAGCAGCTTAATTGGACAGGGGTCAGATACGCAGTATTTT. It yields the protein CASSLIGQGSDTQYF.

This chain links TRBV6-5 with TRBJ2-5; 9 positions match TRBD1. V was pared by 0 bases and J by 5 bases, with 10 bases of the junction left unmatched. This CDR3 spans 17 amino acids. CDR1 is MNHEY and CDR2 is SVGAGI in the germline V gene. In DNA form, the CDR3 reads TGTGCCAGCAGTTACTCCGTACAGGGGGCGCCCCGGGAGACCCAGTACTTC. Protein: CASSYSVQGAPRETQYF.